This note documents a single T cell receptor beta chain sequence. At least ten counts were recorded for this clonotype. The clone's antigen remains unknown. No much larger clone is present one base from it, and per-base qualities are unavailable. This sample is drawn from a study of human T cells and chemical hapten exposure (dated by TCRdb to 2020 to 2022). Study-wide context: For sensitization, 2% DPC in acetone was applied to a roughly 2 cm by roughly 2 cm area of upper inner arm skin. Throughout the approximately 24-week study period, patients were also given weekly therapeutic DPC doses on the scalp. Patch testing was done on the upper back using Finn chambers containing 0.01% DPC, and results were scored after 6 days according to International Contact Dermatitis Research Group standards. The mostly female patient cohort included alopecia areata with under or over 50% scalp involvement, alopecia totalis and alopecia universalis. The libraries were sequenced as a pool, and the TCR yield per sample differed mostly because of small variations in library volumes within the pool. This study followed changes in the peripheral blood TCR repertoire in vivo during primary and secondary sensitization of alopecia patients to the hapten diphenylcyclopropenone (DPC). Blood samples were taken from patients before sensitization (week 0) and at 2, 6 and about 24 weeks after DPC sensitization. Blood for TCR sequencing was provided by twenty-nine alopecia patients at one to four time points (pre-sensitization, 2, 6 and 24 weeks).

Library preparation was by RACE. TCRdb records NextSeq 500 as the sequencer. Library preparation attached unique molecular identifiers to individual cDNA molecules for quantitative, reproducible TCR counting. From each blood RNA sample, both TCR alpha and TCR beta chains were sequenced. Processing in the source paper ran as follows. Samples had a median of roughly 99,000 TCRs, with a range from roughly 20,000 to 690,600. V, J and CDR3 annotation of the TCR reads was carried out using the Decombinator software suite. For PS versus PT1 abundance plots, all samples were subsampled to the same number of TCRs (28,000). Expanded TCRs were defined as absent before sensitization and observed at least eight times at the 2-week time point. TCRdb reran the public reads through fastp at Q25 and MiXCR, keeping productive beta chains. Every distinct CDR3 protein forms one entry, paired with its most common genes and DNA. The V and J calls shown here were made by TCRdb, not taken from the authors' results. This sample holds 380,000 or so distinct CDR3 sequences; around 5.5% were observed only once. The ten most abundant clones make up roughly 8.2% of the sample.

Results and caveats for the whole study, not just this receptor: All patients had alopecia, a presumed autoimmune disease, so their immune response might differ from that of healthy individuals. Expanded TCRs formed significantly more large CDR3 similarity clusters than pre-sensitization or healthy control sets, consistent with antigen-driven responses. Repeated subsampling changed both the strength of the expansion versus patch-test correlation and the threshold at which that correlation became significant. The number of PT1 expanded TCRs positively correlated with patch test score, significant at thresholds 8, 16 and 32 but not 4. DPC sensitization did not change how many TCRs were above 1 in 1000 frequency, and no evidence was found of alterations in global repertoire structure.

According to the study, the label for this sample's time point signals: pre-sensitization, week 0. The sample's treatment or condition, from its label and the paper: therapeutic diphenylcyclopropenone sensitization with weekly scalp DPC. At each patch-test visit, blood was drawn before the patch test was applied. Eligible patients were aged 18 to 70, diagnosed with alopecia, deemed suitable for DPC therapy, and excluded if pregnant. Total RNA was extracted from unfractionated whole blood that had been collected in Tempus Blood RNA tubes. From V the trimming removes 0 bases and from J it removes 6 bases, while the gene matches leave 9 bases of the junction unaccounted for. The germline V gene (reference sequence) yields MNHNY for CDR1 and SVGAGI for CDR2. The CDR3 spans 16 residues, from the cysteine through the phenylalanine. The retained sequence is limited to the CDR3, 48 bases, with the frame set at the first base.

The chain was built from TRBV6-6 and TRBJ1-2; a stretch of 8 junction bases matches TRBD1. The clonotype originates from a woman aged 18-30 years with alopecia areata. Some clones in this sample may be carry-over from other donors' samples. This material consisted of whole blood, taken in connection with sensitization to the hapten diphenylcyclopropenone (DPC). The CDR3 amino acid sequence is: CASSYSEAQGEDGYTF. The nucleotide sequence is TGTGCCAGCAGTTACTCGGAGGCACAGGGGGAGGATGGCTACACCTTC.